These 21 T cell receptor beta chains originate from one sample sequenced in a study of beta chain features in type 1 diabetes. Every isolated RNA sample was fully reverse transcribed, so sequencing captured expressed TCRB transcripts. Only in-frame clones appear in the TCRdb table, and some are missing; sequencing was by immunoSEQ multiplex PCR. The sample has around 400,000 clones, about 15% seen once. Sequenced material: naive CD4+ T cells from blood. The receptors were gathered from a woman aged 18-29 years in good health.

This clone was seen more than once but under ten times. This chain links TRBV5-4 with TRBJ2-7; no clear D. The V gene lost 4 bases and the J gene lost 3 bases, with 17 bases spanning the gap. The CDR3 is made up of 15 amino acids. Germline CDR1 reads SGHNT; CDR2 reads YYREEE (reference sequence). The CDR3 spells CASSPVASAIYEQYF. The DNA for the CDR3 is TGTGCCAGCAGCCCCGTAGCAAGCGCGATCTACGAGCAGTACTTC.

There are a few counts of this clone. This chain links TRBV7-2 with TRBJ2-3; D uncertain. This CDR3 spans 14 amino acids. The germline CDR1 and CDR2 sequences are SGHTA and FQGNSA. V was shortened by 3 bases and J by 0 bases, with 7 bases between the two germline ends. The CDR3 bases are TGTGCCAGCAGCTTCCTAGACAGCACAGATACGCAGTATTTT. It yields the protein CASSFLDSTDTQYF. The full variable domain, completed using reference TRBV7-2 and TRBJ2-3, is GAGVSQSPSNKVTEKGKDVELRCDPISGHTALYWYRQSLGQGLEFLIYFQGNSAPDKSGLPSDRFSAERTGGSVSTLTIQRTQQEDSAVYLCASSFLDSTDTQYFGPGTRLTVL.

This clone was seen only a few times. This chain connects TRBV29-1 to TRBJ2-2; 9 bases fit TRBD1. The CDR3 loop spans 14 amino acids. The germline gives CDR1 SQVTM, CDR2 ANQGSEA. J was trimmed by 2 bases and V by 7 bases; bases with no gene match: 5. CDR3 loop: CSGRTGENTGELFF. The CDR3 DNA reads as TGCAGCGGCCGGACAGGGGAAAACACCGGGGAGCTGTTTTTT.

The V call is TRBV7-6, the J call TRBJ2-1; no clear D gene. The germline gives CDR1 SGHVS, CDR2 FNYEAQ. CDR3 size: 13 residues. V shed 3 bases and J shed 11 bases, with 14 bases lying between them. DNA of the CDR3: TGTGCCAGCAGCTTTGTTTTGGAGTCGAAGCAGTTCTTC. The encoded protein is CASSFVLESKQFF.

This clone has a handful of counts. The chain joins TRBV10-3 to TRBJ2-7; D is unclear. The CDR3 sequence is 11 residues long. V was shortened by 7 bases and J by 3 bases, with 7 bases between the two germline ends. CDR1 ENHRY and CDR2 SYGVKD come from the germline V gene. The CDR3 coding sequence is TGTGCCATCAAGGAGCGCTACGAGCAGTACTTC. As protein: CAIKERYEQYF.

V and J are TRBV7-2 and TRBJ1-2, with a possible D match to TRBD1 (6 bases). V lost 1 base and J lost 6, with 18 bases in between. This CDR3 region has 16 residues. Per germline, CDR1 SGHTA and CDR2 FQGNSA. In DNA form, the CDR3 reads TGTGCCAGCAGCTTAGTGGGGGCAGGTATGCTTGATGGCTACACCTTC. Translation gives CASSLVGAGMLDGYTF.

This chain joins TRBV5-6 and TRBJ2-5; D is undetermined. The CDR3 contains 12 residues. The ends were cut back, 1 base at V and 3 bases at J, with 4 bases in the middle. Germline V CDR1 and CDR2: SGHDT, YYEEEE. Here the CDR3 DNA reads TGTGCCAGCAGCTTGATAGAAGAGACCCAGTACTTC. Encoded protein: CASSLIEETQYF.

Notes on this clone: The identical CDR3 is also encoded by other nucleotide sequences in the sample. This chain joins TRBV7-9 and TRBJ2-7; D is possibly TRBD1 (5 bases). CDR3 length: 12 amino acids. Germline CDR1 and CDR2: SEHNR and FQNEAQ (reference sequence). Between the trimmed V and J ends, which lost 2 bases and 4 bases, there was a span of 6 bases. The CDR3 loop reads CASSLRGYEQYF. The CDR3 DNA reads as TGTGCCAGCAGCTTAAGGGGTTACGAGCAGTACTTC. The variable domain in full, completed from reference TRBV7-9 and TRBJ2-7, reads DTGVSQNPRHKITKRGQNVTFRCDPISEHNRLYWYRQTLGQGPEFLTYFQNEAQLEKSRLLSDRFSAERPKGSFSTLEIQRTEQGDSAMYLCASSLRGYEQYFGPGTRLTVT.

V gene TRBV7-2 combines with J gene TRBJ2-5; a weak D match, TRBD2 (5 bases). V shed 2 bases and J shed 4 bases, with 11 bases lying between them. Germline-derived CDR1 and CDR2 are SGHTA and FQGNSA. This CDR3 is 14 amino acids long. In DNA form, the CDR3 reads TGTGCCAGCAGCTTAATGGGCGGAGGAGAGACCCAGTACTTC. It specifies CASSLMGGGETQYF.

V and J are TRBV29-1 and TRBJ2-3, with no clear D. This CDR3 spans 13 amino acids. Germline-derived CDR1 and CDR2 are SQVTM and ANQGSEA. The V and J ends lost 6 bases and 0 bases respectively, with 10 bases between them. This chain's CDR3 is CSVTTSSTDTQYF. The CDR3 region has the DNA TGCAGCGTCACTACCTCTAGCACAGATACGCAGTATTTT.

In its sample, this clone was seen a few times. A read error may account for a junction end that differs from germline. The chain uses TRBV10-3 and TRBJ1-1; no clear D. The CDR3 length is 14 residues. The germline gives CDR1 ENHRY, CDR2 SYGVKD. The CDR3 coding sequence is TGTGCCATTTCCCCGGAGAGAGGGAACGCTGAAGCTTTCTTT. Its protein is CAISPERGNAEAFF.

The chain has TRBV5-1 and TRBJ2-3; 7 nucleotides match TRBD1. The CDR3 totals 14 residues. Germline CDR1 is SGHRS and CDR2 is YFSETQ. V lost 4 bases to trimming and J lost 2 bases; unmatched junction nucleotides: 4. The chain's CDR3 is CASSRQGYTDTQYF. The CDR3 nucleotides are TGCGCCAGCAGCCGACAGGGCTACACAGATACGCAGTATTTT. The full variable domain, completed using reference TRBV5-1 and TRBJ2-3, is KAGVTQTPRYLIKTRGQQVTLSCSPISGHRSVSWYQQTPGQGLQFLFEYFSETQRNKGNFPGRFSGRQFSNSRSEMNVSTLELGDSALYLCASSRQGYTDTQYFGPGTRLTVL.

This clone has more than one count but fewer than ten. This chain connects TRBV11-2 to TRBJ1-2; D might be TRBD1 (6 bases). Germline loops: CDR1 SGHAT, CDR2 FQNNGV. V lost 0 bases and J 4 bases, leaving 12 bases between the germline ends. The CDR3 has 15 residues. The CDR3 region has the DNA TGTGCCAGCAGCTTAGATTTGGGGACACCCTATGGCTACACCTTC. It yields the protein CASSLDLGTPYGYTF.

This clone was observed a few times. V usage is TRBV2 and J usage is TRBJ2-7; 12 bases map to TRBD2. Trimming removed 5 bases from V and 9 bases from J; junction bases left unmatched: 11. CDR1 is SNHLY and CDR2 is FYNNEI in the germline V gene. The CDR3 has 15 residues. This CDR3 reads CASSPLTSGGLGQYF. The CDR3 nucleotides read TGTGCCAGCAGTCCCCTGACTAGCGGGGGCCTCGGGCAGTACTTC. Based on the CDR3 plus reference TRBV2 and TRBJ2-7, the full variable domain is EPEVTQTPSHQVTQMGQEVILRCVPISNHLYFYWYRQILGQKVEFLVSFYNNEISEKSEIFDDQFSVERPDGSNFTLKIRSTKLEDSAMYFCASSPLTSGGLGQYFGPGTRLTVT.

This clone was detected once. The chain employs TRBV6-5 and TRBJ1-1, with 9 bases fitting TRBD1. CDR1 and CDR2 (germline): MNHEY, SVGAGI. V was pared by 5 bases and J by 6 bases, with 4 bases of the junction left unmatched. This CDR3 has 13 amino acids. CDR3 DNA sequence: TGTGCCAGCAGTCGGGACAGGGTCGCTGAAGCTTTCTTT. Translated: CASSRDRVAEAFF.

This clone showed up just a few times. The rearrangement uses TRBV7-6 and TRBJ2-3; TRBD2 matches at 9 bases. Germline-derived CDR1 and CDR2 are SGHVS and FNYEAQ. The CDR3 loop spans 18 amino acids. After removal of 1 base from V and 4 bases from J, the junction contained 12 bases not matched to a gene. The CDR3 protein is CASSLVVSSAGGPDTQYF. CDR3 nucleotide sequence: TGTGCCAGCAGCTTAGTTGTTTCGTCGGCGGGAGGGCCAGATACGCAGTATTTT.

The CDR3 DNA sequence: TGTGCCAGCAGCTTACCGGGACATGTGAACTATGGCTACACCTTC. Translated: CASSLPGHVNYGYTF. The chain couples TRBV9 to TRBJ1-2, with TRBD1 as a possible D gene (6 bases). Trimming shortened V by 4 bases and J by 2 bases, and 15 bases separated the two germline ends. The CDR3 consists of 15 residues. Germline CDR1 reads SGDLS; CDR2 reads YYNGEE. Together with reference TRBV9 and TRBJ1-2, the CDR3 gives the full variable domain: DSGVTQTPKHLITATGQRVTLRCSPRSGDLSVYWYQQSLDQGLQFLIQYYNGEERAKGNILERFSAQQFPDLHSELNLSSLELGDSALYFCASSLPGHVNYGYTFGSGTRLTVV.

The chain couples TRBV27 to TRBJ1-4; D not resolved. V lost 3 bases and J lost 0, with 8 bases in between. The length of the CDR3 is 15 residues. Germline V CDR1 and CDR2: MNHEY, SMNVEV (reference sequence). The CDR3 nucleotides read TGTGCCAGCAGTTTTCTGGGCGCAACTAATGAAAAACTGTTTTTT. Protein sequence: CASSFLGATNEKLFF.

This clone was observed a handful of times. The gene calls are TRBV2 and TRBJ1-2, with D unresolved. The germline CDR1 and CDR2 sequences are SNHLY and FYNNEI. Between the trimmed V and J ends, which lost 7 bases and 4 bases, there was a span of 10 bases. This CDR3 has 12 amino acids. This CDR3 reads CASTPGGYGYTF. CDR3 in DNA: TGTGCCAGCACCCCCGGAGGCTATGGCTACACCTTC.

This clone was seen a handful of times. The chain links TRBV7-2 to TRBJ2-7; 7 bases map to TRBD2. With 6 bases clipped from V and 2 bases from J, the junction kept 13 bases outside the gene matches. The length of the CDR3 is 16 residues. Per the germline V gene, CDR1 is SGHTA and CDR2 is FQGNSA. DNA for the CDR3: TGTGCCAGCAGTCTCCCTGACGGGGGGTTTACCTACGAGCAGTACTTC. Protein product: CASSLPDGGFTYEQYF.

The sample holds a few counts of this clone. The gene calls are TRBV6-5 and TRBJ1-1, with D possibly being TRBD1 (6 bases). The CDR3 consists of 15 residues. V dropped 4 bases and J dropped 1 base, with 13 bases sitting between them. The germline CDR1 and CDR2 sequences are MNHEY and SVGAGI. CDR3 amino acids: CASSFSQGTNTEAFF. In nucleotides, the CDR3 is TGTGCCAGCAGTTTTTCCCAGGGGACGAACACTGAAGCTTTCTTT.